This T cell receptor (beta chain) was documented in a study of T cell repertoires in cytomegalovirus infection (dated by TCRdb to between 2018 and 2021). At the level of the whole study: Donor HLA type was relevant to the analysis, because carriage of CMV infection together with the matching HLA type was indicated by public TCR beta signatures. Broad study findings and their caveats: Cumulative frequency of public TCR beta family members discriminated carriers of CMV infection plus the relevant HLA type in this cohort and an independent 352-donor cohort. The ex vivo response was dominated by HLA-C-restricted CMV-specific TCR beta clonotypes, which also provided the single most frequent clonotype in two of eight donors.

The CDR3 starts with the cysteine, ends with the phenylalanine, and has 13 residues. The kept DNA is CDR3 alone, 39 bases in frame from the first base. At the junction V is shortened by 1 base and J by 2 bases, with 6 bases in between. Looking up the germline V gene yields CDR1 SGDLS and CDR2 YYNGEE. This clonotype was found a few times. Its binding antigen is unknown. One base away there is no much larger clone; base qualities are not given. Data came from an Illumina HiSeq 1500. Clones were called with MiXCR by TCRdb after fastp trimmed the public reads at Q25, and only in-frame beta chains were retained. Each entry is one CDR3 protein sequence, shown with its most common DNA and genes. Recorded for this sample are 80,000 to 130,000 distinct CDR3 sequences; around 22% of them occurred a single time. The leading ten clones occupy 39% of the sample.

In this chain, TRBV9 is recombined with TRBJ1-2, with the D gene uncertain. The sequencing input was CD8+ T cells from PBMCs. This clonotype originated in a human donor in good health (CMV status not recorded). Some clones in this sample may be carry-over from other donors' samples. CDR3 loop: CASSVNPNYGYTF. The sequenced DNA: TGTGCCAGCAGCGTAAATCCCAACTATGGCTACACCTTC.